The rows below give T cell receptor beta chains drawn from one sample of a study of T cell repertoires in cytomegalovirus infection. One entry per CDR3 protein results from TCRdb running MiXCR on the reads. The sample holds about a million distinct CDR3 sequences, roughly 30% seen once. The antigens these receptors bind are not known. The material was cultured CD8+ T cells from PBMCs, obtained from culture after CMV antigen stimulation. These receptors came from a human donor in good health (CMV status not recorded). Some clones in this sample may be carry-over from other donors' samples. Both conserved end residues are part of each CDR3. D genes are given only for firm matches. Clone size, where shown, is once, few, many, or a class for clones that have expanded.

D gene | clone size | J gene | V gene | CDR3 protein | CDR3 DNA
TRBD2 | many | TRBJ2-4 | TRBV7-8 | CASSPGTSGAKNIQYF | TGTGCCAGCAGCCCGGGGACTAGCGGAGCCAAAAACATTCAGTACTTC
. | few | TRBJ2-3 | TRBV6-2/TRBV6-3 | CASSKGDLRYTDTQYF | TGTGCCAGCAGCAAAGGGGACTTGAGATACACAGATACGCAGTATTTT
. | many | TRBJ1-5 | TRBV7-2 | CASSLRLQARGGNQPQHF | TGTGCCAGCAGCCTACGACTACAGGCGAGGGGGGGCAATCAGCCCCAGCATTTT
TRBD2 | once | TRBJ2-1 | TRBV10-2 | CASSELSGGTYNEQFF | TGCGCCAGCAGTGAACTTAGCGGGGGAACGTACAATGAGCAGTTCTTC
. | few | TRBJ1-4 | TRBV6-6 | CASSNPGRRNEKLFF | TGTGCCAGCAGTAACCCGGGACGGAGGAATGAAAAACTGTTTTTT
TRBD2 | . | TRBJ2-3 | TRBV20-1 | CSASSASGVLTDTQYF | TGCAGTGCTAGTTCGGCTAGCGGGGTACTCACAGATACGCAGTATTTT
. | . | TRBJ1-1 | TRBV9 | CASSWGIFNTEAFF | TGTGCCAGCAGCTGGGGGATCTTCAACACTGAAGCTTTCTTT
. | few | TRBJ2-2 | TRBV7-2 | CASSVLQGPAELFF | TGTGCCAGCAGCGTATTACAGGGCCCAGCGGAGCTGTTTTTT
. | . | TRBJ2-6 | TRBV7-6 | CASSLDVRAGANVLTF | TGTGCCAGCAGCTTAGATGTCAGGGCTGGGGCCAACGTCCTGACTTTC
. | . | TRBJ2-6 | TRBV29-1 | CSVEAFGAASSGANVLTF | TGCAGCGTTGAAGCCTTCGGGGCAGCCAGCTCTGGGGCCAACGTCCTGACTTTC
. | few | TRBJ1-5 | TRBV5-3 | CARSLRRQHQPQHF | TGTGCCAGAAGCTTACGAAGACAGCATCAGCCCCAGCATTTT
. | few | TRBJ2-7 | TRBV7-2 | CASSLEQSFSYEQYF | TGTGCCAGCAGCCTCGAGCAGTCCTTCTCCTACGAGCAGTACTTC